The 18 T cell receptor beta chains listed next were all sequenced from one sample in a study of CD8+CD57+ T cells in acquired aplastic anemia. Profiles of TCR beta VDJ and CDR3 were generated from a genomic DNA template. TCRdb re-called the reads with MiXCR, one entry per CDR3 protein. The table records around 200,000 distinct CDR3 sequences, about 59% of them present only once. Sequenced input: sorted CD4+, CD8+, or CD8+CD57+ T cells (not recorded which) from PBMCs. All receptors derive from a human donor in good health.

CDR3 protein: CSLRGIAYNEQFF. The DNA for the CDR3 is TGCAGCCTTAGGGGGATAGCCTACAATGAGCAGTTCTTC. V usage is TRBV29-1 and J usage is TRBJ2-1, with a tentative D call TRBD1 (6 bases). This CDR3 spans 13 amino acids. CDR1 is SQVTM and CDR2 is ANQGSEA in the germline V gene. The V gene lost 8 bases and the J gene lost 2 bases, with 13 bases spanning the gap.

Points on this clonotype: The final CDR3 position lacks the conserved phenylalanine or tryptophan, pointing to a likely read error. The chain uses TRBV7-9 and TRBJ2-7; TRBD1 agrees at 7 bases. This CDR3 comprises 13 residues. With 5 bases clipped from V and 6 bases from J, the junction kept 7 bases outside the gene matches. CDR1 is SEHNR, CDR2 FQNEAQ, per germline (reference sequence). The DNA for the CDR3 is TGTGCCAGCAGCCAAGATTCAGGGGGCGAGCAGTACCTC. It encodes CASSQDSGGEQYL.

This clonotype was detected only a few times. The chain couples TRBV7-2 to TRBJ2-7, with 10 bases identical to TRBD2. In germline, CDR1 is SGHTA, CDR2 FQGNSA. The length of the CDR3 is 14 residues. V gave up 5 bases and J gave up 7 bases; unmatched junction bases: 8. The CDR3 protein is CASSLPAGGREQYF. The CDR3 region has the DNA TGTGCCAGCAGCCTTCCAGCGGGAGGGCGTGAGCAGTACTTC.

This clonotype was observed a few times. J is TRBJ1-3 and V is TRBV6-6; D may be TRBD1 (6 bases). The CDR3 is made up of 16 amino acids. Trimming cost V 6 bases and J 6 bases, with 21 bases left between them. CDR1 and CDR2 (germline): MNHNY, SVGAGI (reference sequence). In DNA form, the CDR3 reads TGTGCCAGCAGCCTCGGCCACAGGGTTATAGAAAACACCATATATTTT. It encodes CASSLGHRVIENTIYF.

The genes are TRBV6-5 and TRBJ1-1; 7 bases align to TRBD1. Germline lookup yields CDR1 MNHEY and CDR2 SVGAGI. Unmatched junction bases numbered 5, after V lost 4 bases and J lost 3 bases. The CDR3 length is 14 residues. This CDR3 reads CASSLQTGYTEAFF. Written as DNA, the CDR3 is TGTGCCAGCAGTTTACAGACAGGGTACACTGAAGCTTTCTTT.

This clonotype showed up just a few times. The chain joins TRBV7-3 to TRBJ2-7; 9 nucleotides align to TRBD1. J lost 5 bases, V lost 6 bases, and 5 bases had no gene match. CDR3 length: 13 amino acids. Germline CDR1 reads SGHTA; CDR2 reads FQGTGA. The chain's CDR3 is CASSVRDRDEQYF. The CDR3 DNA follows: TGTGCCAGCAGTGTCCGGGACAGGGACGAGCAGTACTTC.

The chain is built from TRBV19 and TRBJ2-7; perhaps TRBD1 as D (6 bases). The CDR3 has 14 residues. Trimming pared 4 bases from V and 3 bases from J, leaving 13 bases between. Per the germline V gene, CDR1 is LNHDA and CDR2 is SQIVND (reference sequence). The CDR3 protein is CASSTGTSDYEQYF. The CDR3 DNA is TGTGCCAGTAGTACCGGGACATCAGACTACGAGCAGTACTTC.

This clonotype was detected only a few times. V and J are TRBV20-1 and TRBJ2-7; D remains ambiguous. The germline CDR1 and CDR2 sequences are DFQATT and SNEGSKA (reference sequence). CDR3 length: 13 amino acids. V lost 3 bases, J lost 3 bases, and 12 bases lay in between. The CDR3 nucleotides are TGCAGTGCTAGGAGACCCGAAAACTACGAGCAGTACTTC. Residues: CSARRPENYEQYF.

DNA of the CDR3: TGTGCCAGCAGCGCTACACAGGGGGCAGCTGGCTACACCTTC. It yields the protein CASSATQGAAGYTF. The chain employs TRBV9 and TRBJ1-2; TRBD1 matches at 9 bases. V lost 3 bases, J lost 7 bases, and 7 bases stayed unmatched. This CDR3 spans 14 amino acids. In germline, CDR1 is SGDLS, CDR2 YYNGEE.

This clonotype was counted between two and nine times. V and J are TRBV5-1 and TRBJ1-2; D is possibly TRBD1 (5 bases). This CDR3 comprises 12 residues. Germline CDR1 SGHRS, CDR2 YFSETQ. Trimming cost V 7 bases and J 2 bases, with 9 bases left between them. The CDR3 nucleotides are TGCGCCAGCGGTGACAGAAACTATGGCTACACCTTC. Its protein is CASGDRNYGYTF.

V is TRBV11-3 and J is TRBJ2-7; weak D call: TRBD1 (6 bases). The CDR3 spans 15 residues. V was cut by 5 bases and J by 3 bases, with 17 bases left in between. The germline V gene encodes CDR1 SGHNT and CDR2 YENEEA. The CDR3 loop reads CASSRRQDANYEQYF. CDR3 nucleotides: TGTGCCAGCAGCCGACGACAGGATGCTAACTACGAGCAGTACTTC. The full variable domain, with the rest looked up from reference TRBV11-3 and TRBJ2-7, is EAGVVQSPRYKIIEKKQPVAFWCNPISGHNTLYWYLQNLGQGPELLIRYENEEAVDDSQLPKDRFSAERLKGVDSTLKIQPAELGDSAVYLCASSRRQDANYEQYFGPGTRLTVT.

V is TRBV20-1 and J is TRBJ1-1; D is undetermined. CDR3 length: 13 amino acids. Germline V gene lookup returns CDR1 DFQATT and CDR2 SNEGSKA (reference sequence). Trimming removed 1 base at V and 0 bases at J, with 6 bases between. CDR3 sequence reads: CSARVQVNTEAFF. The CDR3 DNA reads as TGCAGTGCTAGAGTGCAGGTGAACACTGAAGCTTTCTTT.

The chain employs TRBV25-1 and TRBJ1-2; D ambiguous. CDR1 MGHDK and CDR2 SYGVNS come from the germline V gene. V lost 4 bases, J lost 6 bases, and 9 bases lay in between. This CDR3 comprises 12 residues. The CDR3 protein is CASSGPKDGYTF. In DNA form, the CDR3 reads TGTGCCAGCAGTGGTCCCAAGGATGGCTACACCTTC.

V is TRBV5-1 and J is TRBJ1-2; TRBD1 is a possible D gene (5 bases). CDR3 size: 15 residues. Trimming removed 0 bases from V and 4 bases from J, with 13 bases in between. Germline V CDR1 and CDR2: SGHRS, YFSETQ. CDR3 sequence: CASSLAVGGTYGYTF. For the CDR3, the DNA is TGCGCCAGCAGCTTGGCCGTCGGAGGGACCTATGGCTACACCTTC.

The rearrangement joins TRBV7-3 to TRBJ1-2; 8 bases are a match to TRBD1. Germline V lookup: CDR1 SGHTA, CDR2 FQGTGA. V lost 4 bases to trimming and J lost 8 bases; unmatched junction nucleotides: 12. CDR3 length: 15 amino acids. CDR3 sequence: CASSWSGGSARGYTF. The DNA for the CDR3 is TGTGCCAGCAGCTGGTCAGGGGGCTCTGCGAGAGGCTACACCTTC.

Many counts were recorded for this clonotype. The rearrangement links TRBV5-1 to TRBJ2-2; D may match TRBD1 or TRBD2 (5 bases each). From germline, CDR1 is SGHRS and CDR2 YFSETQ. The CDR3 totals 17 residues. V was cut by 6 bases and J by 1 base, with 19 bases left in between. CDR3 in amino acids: CASTLPRDGWNTGELFF. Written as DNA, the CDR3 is TGCGCCAGCACACTGCCCAGGGACGGGTGGAACACCGGGGAGCTGTTTTTT.

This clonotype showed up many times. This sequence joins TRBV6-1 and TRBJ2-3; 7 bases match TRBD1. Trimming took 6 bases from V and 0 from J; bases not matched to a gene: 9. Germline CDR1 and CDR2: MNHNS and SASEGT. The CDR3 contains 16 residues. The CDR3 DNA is TGTGCCAGCAGCCATCCTACGACAGGGAGCACAGATACGCAGTATTTT. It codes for CASSHPTTGSTDTQYF.

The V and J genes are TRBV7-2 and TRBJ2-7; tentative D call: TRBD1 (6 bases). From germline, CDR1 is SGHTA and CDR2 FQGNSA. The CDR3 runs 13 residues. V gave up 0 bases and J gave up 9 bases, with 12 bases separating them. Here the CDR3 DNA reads TGTGCCAGCAGCTTAGCGCGAACGGACAGGCAGTACTTC. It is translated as CASSLARTDRQYF.